The TCR beta chain described here comes from a study of cytomegalovirus exposure and HLA in healthy donors (dated by TCRdb to 2016 to 2017). For the study in its entirety: An earlier analysis of under 600 of the donors reported roughly 300 Gb of sequence data and 117 million unique TCR beta sequences from around 200 million T cells. All discovery cohort repertoires had been generated on a single sequencing platform. An early release covering around 630 HLA-typed donors comprised approximately 290 gigabases of sequencing data and tens of millions of unique TCR sequences. Among the roughly 400 genotyped donors, roughly 80% belonged to the genetic ancestry cluster associated with self-reported Caucasian donors. In addition to the first cohort of 650 to 750 subjects, a separate validation cohort of 130 or so different subjects was used. Genome-wide SNP genotypes for about 60% of the roughly 670 donors were used in a later genetic analysis, which treated that subset as a discovery cohort. Typing coverage differed by locus: A, B, C, DRB1 and DQB1 were typed in roughly 629-630 donors, DQA1 in 522, DPA1 in approximately 600, and DPB1 in 472. Rather than using new phenotypic data, the later analysis identified candidate immune exposures from TCR beta sequences and from how often those sequences occurred across donors. Donor age, sex, ethnicity and CMV serostatus were compiled together with the repertoire data. Using immunosequencing, the study profiled T cell repertoires from 500 to 800 subjects and related those repertoires to cytomegalovirus serostatus. The aim of the study was to test whether cataloging public T cell receptors could identify signatures of past pathogen exposure. A later analysis re-analyzed previously published TCR beta repertoires from 666 donors and added high-resolution HLA genotyping to study TCR occurrence patterns. Class I and class II HLA loci were covered by the typing at four-digit resolution. High-throughput TCR immunosequencing, statistical association of individual TCRs with disease status, and machine learning were combined to predict cytomegalovirus infection status. Across around 400 genotyped donors of the cohort, an average of approximately 240,000 unique TCR beta nucleotide sequences per donor were sequenced, and approximately 17% of those sequences were non-productive. To decide whether each TCR beta V gene segment behaved as functional or pseudogenic, an earlier analysis of fewer than 750 of the donors relied on high-throughput TCR beta sequencing. Roughly five DR-DQ haplotypes were treated as single units for association and clustering because of strong linkage in the cohort.

Receptors were amplified or captured by the immunoSEQ multiplex PCR assay. A mixture of 60 forward primers for TCR Vbeta segments and 13 reverse primers for TCR Jbeta segments was used in the multiplex PCR. A multiplex PCR assay on genomic DNA amplified the CDR3 region of rearranged TCR beta genes. The amplified TCR beta libraries were sequenced on the Illumina HiSeq System as 87-base-pair reads. The published analysis was carried out like this. In a later analysis, roughly 80 million unique TCR beta chains were counted across the 666 repertoires, and approximately 9.9 million of these chains were shared by at least two donors. Raw reads were error-corrected and collapsed into unique sequences with a nearest-neighbor algorithm that merged closely related sequences to remove PCR and sequencing errors. V, D and J gene segments were assigned by aligning CDR3 sequences to IMGT reference sequences. For a sequence to be retained, a match of at least six nucleotides to both a V gene segment and a J gene segment was required. Rearrangements were called productive when the CDR3 lacked stop codons and stayed in frame with V and J; all others were non-productive. Following IMGT convention, CDR3 was defined as the stretch from the second conserved V-encoded cysteine to the conserved J-encoded phenylalanine. Sequences without an unambiguous match to a single V gene segment were excluded from the earlier analysis of 450 to 750 of the donors. In an earlier analysis of several hundred of the donors, a V segment was called functional when productive rearrangements were above 56.7%, and segregating when the standard deviation between donors exceeded 5%. A statistical classification framework was built for diagnosing cytomegalovirus status from the catalog of TCR beta chain sequences. In a later analysis, TCR nucleotide sequences were compared against IMGT/GENE-DB human TR gene sequences so that V and J genes could be assigned. Using the TCRdist pipeline, a later analysis assigned CDR3 sequences along with most-parsimonious VDJ recombination scenarios. In a later analysis, each TCR beta chain was defined by its CDR3 amino acid sequence together with its V-gene family, and reads lacking a unique V-gene family were excluded. In a later analysis, approximately 590 highly shared, low-generation-probability nucleotide sequences were removed to address suspected cross-contamination and a sequencing artifact. For each public chain, a later analysis derived a clonal expansion index from normalized ranks of inferred template counts within each repertoire. A later analysis computed generation probabilities with a VDJ recombination model fitted to out-of-frame rearrangements, and checked the results against IGoR. Hypergeometric tests were used in a later analysis to score TCR-TCR, TCR-HLA and TCR-CMV co-occurrence, with a repertoire-size bias correction applied to the TCR pairs. In a later analysis, false discovery rates were estimated by permuting HLA or CMV assignments 20 times. A later analysis grouped co-occurring TCRs with DBSCAN, adding TCRdist sequence similarity when clustering within HLA-allele-positive subsets. Repertoires with fewer than 30,000 or more than 120,000 public chains, plus five repertoires with anomalous nucleotide sharing, were excluded from co-occurrence clustering. Entries here come from immuneACCESS through TCRdb and include only in-frame sequences with V and J called. Some clones fail to appear in such tables; in the studies checked, an unresolved V gene covers under half of the shortfall, and the cause of the remainder is unknown. V and J calls plus clone size are reproduced from that table; the DNA served to infer D and trimming. Within this sample are around 90,000 clones, with roughly nine tenths of them counted one time only. The top ten clonotypes cover roughly 8.3% of the sample.

CDR1 and CDR2 (MGHRA, YSYEKL) derive from the germline V gene. From its cysteine to its phenylalanine, the CDR3 spans 17 amino acids. Left in the record is the CDR3 DNA by itself, 51 bases read in frame from the first base. Compared with germline, V lacks 2 bases and J lacks 6 bases; bases without a gene match: 12. Study-wide findings and limitations: Broadly in line with IMGT annotations, most TCR beta V segments showed up in productive rearrangements about 87% or about 30% of the time in an earlier analysis of several hundred of the donors. In a later analysis, several top co-occurrence clusters were reported to appear linked to parvovirus B19, influenza, CMV and Epstein-Barr virus. In the study, 150 to 200 TCR beta chains were listed as associated with cytomegalovirus. A cluster of highly shared sequence variants was judged likely to represent a technical artifact of the sequencing pipeline. Across donors, most TCR sequences were observed very rarely, whereas some public TCRs were present in many individuals. Because counts were too low, more than 15 rarely observed V segments, including chromosome 9 orphons, were excluded from the earlier analysis of several hundred of the donors. Correlated functional status among segregating V segments might reflect linkage disequilibrium, but an unknown experimental factor could not be ruled out. A later genetic analysis reported fewer N-insertions in productive TCRs among donors in an Asian-associated ancestry cluster than the roughly 640-donor mean. Most CMV-associated TCR beta chains appeared to be HLA-restricted in a later analysis, and the HLA associations seemed to be driven largely by CMV exposure. Because the 87-base-pair reads could not distinguish some IMGT-functional V segments, including TRBV6-2 and TRBV6-3, those segments were excluded. In this cohort, only TCR beta chains were sequenced, and detectable features were limited by the absence of alpha or paired-chain data. In a later analysis, the rate of TCR association differed among HLA loci, with DRB1 alleles having the most associated TCRs and HLA-C alleles having the fewest. A further reported finding was that TCR beta sequences accurately predicted the HLA-A and HLA-B alleles for most subjects in the first cohort. Three of the identified cytomegalovirus-associated TCR beta chains were confirmed in vitro to be specific for cytomegalovirus antigens. According to the authors, the approach could potentially be generalized to other disease states and immunological phenotypes. Specific HLA alleles were associated with 15,000 to 20,000 TCR beta sequences at a false discovery rate of 0.05 in a later analysis. In a later analysis, HLA-associated TCR beta chains showed more clonal expansion and lower generation probabilities than non-associated chains that were equally common. Because HLA typing was unavailable for some donors at each locus, only the typed subset was used in association tests. In both the original and validation cohorts, the classifier was reported to diagnose cytomegalovirus status with high specificity and sensitivity. Assigning TCR associations to individual alleles was difficult when HLA alleles, especially DR and DQ, strongly co-occurred. Sequencing depth was assumed to be roughly uniform across donors in the presence/absence analyses, though that assumption may not hold. For the cohort, immune exposure information was limited to CMV serostatus. An association between a missense DCLRE1C variant and V-gene and J-gene trimming of TCR beta chains was found in a later genetic analysis and replicated in an independent cohort.

The cohort consisted of 650 to 700 healthy bone marrow donors. Cohort members were all nominally healthy when sampled, although unrecorded immune exposures were likely present. The donor was CMV seropositive and was included in the group of 250 to 350 seropositive cohort members. A peripheral blood sample was collected from each donor, and TCR beta sequencing was performed on peripheral blood mononuclear cells. The Qiagen DNeasy Blood Extraction Kit was used to extract genomic DNA from the blood cell samples. Comment on this clone: No cognate antigen has been identified for it. Per-base quality was not reported, and no clone a single base away is much larger than it.

Recombination joined TRBV4-1 with TRBJ2-1; TRBD2 agrees with 8 junctional bases. The receptor was derived from a man aged 25-45 years in good health and CMV-seropositive. Sequencing was done on a sample of PBMCs. The DNA sequence is given as TGCGCCAGCAGCCAACTAGGTTCTGGACTAGCTTCCAATGAGCAGTTCTTC. The encoded protein is CASSQLGSGLASNEQFF.